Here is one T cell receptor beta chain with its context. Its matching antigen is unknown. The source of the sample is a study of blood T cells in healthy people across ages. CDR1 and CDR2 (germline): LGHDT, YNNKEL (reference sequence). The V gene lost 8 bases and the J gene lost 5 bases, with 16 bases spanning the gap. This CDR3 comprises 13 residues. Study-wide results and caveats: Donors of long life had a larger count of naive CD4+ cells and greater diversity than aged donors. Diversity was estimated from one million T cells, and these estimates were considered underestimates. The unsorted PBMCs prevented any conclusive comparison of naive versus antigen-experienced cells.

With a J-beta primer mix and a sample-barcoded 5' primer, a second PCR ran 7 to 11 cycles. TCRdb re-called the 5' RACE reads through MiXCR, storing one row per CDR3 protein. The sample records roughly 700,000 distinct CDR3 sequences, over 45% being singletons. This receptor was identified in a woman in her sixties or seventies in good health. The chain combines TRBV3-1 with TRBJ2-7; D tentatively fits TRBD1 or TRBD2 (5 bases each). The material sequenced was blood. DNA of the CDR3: TGTGCCAGCCAAATCCTTGGGGGAAACGAGCAGTACTTC. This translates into CASQILGGNEQYF.